This TCR beta chain appears in the sequencing data of a study of blood T cell repertoires in COVID-19. Clones were read by immunoSEQ multiplex PCR, and TCRdb kept only the in-frame ones, dropping some. The sample lists 150,000 to 200,000 clones; roughly 77% were seen once. Participants' own reports of clinical history determined their cohort assignment. Trimming took off 5 bases at V and 1 base at J, with 13 bases between the two ends. The length of the CDR3 is 15 residues. From germline, CDR1 is SEHNR and CDR2 FQNEAQ (reference sequence). The TCR comes from a woman aged 45-65 years with acute COVID-19. The chain combines TRBV7-9 with TRBJ2-3; D may be TRBD2 (6 bases). The material sequenced was PBMCs or T cells enriched from blood (not recorded which). The CDR3 sequence is CASSGDFEGTDTQYF. The CDR3, as DNA: TGTGCCAGCAGCGGGGACTTCGAGGGCACAGATACGCAGTATTTT.